The subject of this entry is one T cell receptor beta chain. Germline values: CDR1 MDHEN, CDR2 SYDVKM. The CDR3 sequence is 13 residues long. The germline V and J ends were trimmed by 5 bases and 0 bases, with 8 bases remaining between them. The data stem from a study of OX40 agonist ivuxolimab in advanced cancers. Overall study context: Each patient was given ivuxolimab into a vein every 2 weeks, at 0.01 to 10 mg/kg.

Libraries were prepared by immunoSEQ multiplex PCR; TCRdb keeps only in-frame clonotypes and omits some of them. The repertoire holds about 22,000 clones, roughly 84% seen once, with under 40% in the top ten. This TCR was sampled from an adult with an advanced solid tumor such as melanoma, head and neck, liver or kidney cancer. The V gene is TRBV28, the J gene TRBJ2-7; D unclear. This specimen was CD4+ or CD8+ T cells sorted from blood, taken in a trial of the OX40 agonist ivuxolimab. Here the CDR3 reads CASSLRTSYEQYF. The CDR3 DNA is TGTGCCAGCAGTCTCCGGACCTCCTACGAGCAGTACTTC.